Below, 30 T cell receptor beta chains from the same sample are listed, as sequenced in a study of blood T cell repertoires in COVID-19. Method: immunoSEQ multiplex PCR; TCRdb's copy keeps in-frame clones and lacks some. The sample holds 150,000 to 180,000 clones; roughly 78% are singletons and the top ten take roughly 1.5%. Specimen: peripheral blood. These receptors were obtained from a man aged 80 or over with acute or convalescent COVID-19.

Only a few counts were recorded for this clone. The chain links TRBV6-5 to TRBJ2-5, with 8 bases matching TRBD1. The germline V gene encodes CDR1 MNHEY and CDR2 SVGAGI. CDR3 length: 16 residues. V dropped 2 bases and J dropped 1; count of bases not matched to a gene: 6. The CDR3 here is CASSYDGQGIQETQYF. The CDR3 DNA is TGTGCCAGCAGTTACGACGGACAGGGAATCCAAGAGACCCAGTACTTC.

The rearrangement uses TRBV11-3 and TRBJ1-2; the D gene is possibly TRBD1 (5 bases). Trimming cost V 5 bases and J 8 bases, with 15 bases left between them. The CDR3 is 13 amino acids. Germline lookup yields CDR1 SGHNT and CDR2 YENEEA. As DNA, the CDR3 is TGTGCCAGCAGCCAAACCTACGGGGGAGGCTACACCTTC. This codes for CASSQTYGGGYTF.

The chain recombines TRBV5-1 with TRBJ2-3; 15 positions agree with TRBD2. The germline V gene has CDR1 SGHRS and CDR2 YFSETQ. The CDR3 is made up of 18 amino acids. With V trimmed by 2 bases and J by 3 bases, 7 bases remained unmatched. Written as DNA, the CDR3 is TGCGCCAGCAGCTTCGGACTAGCGGGGGGGCTATCGACAGATACGCAGTATTTT. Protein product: CASSFGLAGGLSTDTQYF.

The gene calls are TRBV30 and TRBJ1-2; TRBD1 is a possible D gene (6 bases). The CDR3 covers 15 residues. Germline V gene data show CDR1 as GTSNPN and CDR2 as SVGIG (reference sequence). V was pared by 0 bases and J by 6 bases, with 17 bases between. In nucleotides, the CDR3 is TGTGCCTGGAGTGTTTCGGGGGGCGCCCGTCATGGCTACACCTTC. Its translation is CAWSVSGGARHGYTF. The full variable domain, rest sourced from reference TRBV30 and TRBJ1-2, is SQTIHQWPATLVQPVGSPLSLECTVEGTSNPNLYWYRQAAGRGLQLLFYSVGIGQISSEVPQNLSASRPQDRQFILSSKKLLLSDSGFYLCAWSVSGGARHGYTFGSGTRLTVV.

CDR3 sequence: CASSPTRQTYNEQFF. In DNA, the CDR3 is TGTGCCAGCAGTCCCACTAGACAAACCTACAATGAGCAGTTCTTC. This chain connects TRBV28 to TRBJ2-1, with D perhaps TRBD2 (5 bases). V gave up 5 bases and J gave up 2 bases, with 13 bases separating them. Germline V gives CDR1 MDHEN, CDR2 SYDVKM. CDR3 length: 15 amino acids.

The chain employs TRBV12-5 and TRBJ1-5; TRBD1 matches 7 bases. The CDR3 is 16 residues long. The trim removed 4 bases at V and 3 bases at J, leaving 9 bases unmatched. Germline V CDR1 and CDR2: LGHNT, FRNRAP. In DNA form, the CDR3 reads TGTGCTAGTGGTTGGACGACAGGGTCTGACAATCAGCCCCAGCATTTT. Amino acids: CASGWTTGSDNQPQHF.

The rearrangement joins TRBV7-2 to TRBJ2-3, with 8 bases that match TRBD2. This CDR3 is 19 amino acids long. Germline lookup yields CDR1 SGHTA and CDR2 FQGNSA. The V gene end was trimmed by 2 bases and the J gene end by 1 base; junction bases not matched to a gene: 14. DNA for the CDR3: TGTGCCAGCAGCTTAAAGGCCCTTAGCGGGGCTGGGGGCACAGATACGCAGTATTTT. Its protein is CASSLKALSGAGGTDTQYF.

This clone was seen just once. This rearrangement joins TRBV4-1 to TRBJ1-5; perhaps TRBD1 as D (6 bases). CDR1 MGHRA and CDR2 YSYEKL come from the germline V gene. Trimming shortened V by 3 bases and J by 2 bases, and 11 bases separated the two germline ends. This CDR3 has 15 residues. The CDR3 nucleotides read TGCGCCAGCAGCCAGGGGACATTTCGCAATCAGCCCCAGCATTTT. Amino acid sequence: CASSQGTFRNQPQHF.

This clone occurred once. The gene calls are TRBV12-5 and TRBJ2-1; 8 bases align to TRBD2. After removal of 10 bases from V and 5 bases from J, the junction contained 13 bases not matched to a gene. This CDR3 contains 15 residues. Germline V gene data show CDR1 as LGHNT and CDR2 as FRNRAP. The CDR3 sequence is CATLPGASGHNEQFF. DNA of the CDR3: TGTGCTACCCTTCCCGGGGCTAGCGGGCACAATGAGCAGTTCTTC.

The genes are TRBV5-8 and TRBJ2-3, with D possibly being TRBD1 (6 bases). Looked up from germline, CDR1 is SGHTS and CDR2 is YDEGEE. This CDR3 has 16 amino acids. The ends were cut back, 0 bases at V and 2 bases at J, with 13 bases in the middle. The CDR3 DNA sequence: TGTGCCAGCAGCTTGGAATGGGGGCGCATCACAGATACGCAGTATTTT. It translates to CASSLEWGRITDTQYF.

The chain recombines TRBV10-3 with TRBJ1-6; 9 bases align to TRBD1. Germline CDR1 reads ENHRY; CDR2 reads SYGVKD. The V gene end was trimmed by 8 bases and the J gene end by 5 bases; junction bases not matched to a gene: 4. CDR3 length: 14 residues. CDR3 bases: TGTGCCATCGCCGGGACAGGGAATAATTCACCCCTCCACTTT. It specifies CAIAGTGNNSPLHF.

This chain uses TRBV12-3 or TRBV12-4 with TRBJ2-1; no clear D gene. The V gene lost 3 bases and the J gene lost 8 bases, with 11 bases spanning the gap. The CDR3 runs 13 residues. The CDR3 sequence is CASSFGRLDEQFF. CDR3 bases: TGTGCCAGCAGTTTTGGCAGGCTCGATGAGCAGTTCTTC.

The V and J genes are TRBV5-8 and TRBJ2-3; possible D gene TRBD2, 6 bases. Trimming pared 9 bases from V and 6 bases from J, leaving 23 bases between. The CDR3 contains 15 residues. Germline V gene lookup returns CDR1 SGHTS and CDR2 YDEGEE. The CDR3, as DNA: TGTGCCACTCACCGCGGGACCACGGCCCGGGATACGCAGTATTTT. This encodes CATHRGTTARDTQYF.

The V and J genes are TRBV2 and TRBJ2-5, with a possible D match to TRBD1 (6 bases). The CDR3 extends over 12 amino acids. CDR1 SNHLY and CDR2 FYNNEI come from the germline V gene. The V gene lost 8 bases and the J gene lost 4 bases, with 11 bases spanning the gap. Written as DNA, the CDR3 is TGTGCCAGCCTCAGGGGCGGAGAGACCCAGTACTTC. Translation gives CASLRGGETQYF.

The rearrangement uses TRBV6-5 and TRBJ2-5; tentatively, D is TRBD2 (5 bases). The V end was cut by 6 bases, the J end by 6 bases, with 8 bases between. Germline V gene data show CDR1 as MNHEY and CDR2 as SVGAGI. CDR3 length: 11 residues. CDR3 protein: CASSGEKTQYF. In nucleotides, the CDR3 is TGTGCCAGCAGCGGGGAAAAGACCCAGTACTTC.

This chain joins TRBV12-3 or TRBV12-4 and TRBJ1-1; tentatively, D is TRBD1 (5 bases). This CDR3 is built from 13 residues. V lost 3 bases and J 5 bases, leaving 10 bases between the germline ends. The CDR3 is CASSLQGWTEAFF. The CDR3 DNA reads TGTGCCAGCAGTTTGCAGGGTTGGACTGAAGCTTTCTTT.

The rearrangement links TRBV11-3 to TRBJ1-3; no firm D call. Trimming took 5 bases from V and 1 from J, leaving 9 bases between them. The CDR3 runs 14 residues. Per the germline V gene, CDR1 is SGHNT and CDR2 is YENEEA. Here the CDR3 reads CASSPGVSGNTIYF. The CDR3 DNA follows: TGTGCCAGCAGCCCCGGGGTGTCTGGAAACACCATATATTTT.

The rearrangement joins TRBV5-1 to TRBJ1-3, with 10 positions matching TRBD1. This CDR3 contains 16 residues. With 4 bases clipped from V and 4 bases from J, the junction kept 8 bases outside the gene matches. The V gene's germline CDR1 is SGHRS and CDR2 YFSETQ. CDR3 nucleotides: TGCGCCAGCAGCCCCTCGGGACAGGGGAACGGAAACACCATATATTTT. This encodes CASSPSGQGNGNTIYF.

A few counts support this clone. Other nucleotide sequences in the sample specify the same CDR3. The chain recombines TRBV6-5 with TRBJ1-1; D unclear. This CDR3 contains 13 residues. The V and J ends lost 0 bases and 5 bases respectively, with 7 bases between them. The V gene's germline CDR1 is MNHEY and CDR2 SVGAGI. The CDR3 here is CASSYSTGTEAFF. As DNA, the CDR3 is TGTGCCAGCAGTTACTCGACCGGGACTGAAGCTTTCTTT.

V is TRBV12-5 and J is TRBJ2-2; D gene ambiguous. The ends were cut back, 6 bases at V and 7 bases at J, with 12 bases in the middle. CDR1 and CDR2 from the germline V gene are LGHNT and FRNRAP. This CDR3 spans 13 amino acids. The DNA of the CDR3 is TGTGCTAGTGGCTCGGTGGTAGTCGGGGAGCTGTTTTTT. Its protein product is CASGSVVVGELFF.

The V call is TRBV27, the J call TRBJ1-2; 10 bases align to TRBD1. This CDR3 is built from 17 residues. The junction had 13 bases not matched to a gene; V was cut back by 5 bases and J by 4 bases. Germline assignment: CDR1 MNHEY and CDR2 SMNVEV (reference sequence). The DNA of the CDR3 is TGTGCCAGCAGTCCCCTGGGGACAGGGGCCGGCGGCTATGGCTACACCTTC. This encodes CASSPLGTGAGGYGYTF.

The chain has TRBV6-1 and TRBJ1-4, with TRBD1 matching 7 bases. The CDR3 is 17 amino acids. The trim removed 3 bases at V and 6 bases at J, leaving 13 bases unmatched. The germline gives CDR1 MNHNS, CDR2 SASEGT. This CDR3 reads CASSDYLTGESYEKLFF. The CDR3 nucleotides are TGTGCCAGCAGTGACTACCTCACAGGGGAGTCGTATGAAAAACTGTTTTTT.

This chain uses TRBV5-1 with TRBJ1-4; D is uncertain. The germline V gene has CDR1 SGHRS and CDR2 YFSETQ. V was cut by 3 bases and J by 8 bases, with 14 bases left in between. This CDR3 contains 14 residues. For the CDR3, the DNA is TGCGCCAGCAGCTCGGAGGGCGCGGAGGAAAAACTGTTTTTT. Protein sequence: CASSSEGAEEKLFF. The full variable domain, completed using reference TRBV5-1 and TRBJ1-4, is KAGVTQTPRYLIKTRGQQVTLSCSPISGHRSVSWYQQTPGQGLQFLFEYFSETQRNKGNFPGRFSGRQFSNSRSEMNVSTLELGDSALYLCASSSEGAEEKLFFGSGTQLSVL.

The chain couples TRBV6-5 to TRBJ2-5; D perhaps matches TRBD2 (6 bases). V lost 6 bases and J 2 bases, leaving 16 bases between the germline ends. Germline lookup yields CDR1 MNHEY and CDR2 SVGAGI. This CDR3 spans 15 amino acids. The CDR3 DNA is TGTGCCAGCAGCCCCCCGGGAGCGGCACAAGAGACCCAGTACTTC. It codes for CASSPPGAAQETQYF.

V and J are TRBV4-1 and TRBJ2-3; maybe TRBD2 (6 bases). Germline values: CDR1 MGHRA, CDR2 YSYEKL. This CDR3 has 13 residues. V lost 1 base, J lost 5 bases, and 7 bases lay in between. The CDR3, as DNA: TGCGCCAGCAGCCAAGGGGGGGAAGATACGCAGTATTTT. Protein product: CASSQGGEDTQYF.

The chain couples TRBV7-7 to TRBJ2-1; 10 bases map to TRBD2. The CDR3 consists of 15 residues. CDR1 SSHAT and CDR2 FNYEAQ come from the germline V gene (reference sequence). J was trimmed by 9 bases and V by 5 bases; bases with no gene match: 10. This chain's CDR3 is CASSPTSGFVGEQFF. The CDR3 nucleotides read TGTGCCAGCAGCCCGACTAGCGGGTTCGTTGGTGAGCAGTTCTTC.

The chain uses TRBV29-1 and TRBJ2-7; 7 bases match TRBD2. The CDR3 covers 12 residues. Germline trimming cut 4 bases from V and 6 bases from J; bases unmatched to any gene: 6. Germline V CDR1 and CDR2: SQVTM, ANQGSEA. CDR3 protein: CSVGGGSSEQYF. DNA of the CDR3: TGCAGCGTTGGGGGAGGGTCGAGCGAGCAGTACTTC.

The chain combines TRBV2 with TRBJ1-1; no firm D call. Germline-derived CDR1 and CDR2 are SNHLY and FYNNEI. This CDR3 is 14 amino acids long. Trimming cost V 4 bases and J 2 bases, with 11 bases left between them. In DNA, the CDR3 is TGTGCCAGCAGTGTTTTAACAGTTAACACTGAAGCTTTCTTT. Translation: CASSVLTVNTEAFF.

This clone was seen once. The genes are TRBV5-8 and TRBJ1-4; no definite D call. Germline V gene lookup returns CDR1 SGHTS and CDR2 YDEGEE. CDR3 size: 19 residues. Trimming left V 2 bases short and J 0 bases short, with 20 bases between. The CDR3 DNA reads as TGTGCCAGCAGCTTTGTCCCAATGGGTGGAGAATCAACTAATGAAAAACTGTTTTTT. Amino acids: CASSFVPMGGESTNEKLFF. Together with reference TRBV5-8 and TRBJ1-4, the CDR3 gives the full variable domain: EAGVTQSPTHLIKTRGQQATLRCSPISGHTSVYWYQQALGLGLQFLLWYDEGEERNRGNFPPRFSGRQFPNYSSELNVNALELEDSALYLCASSFVPMGGESTNEKLFFGSGTQLSVL.

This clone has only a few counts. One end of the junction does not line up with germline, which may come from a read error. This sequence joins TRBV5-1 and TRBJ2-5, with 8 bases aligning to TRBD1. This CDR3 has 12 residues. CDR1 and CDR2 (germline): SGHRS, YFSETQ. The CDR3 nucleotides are TGCGCCAGCAGCTCCTCGAAGGACAGGGTGGACTTC. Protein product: CASSSSKDRVDF.